The 3 T cell receptor beta chains presented below share a single source sample, sequenced in a study of control samples from healthy donors and cancer patients. Sequenced by immunoSEQ multiplex PCR; TCRdb stores in-frame clones only, minus some. There are 110,000 to 150,000 clones in the sample; 80% to 95% occur only once, and about 11% lies in the top ten. The material sequenced was blood. The receptors derive from a man aged 25-45 years in good health.

The chain recombines TRBV7-8 with TRBJ2-5, with D possibly TRBD2 on 6 matching bases. V lost 8 bases and J lost 2, with 18 bases in between. The CDR3 spans 15 residues. Germline lookup yields CDR1 SGHVS and CDR2 FQNEAQ. CDR3 loop: CASLTVGRRQETQYF. Written as DNA, the CDR3 is TGTGCCAGCCTGACTGTAGGGAGGCGTCAAGAGACCCAGTACTTC.

V usage is TRBV24-1 and J usage is TRBJ2-7, with 9 nucleotides matching TRBD1. The CDR3 contains 16 residues. V lost 4 bases and J lost 2; bases outside the gene matches: 8. The germline gives CDR1 KGHDR, CDR2 SFDVKD. The CDR3 DNA reads as TGTGCCACCAGTGACCCCGGACAGGGGAAGCCCTACGAGCAGTACTTC. Translation gives CATSDPGQGKPYEQYF.

The chain links TRBV19 to TRBJ2-2; the match to TRBD1 covers 9 bases. Germline values: CDR1 LNHDA, CDR2 SQIVND (reference sequence). The CDR3 spans 17 residues. The V gene end was trimmed by 6 bases and the J gene end by 2 bases; junction bases not matched to a gene: 10. The CDR3 here is CASSSDRGHINTGELFF. The CDR3, as DNA: TGTGCCAGTAGCTCGGACAGGGGCCACATTAACACCGGGGAGCTGTTTTTT.